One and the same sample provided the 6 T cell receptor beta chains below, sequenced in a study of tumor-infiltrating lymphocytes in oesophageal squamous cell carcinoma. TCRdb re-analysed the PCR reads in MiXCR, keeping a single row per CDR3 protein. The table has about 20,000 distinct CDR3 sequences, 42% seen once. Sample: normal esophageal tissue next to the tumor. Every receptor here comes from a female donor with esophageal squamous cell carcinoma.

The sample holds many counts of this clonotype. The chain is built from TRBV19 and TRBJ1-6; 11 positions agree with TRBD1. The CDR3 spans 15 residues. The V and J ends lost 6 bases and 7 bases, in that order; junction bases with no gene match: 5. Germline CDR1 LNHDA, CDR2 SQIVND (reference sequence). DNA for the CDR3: TGTGCCAGTAGAGGACAGGGGGCTTGGAATTCACCCCTCCACTTT. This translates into CASRGQGAWNSPLHF. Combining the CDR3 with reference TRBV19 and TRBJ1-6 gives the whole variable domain DGGITQSPKYLFRKEGQNVTLSCEQNLNHDAMYWYRQDPGQGLRLIYYSQIVNDFQKGDIAEGYSVSREKKESFPLTVTSAQKNPTAFYLCASRGQGAWNSPLHFGNGTRLTVT.

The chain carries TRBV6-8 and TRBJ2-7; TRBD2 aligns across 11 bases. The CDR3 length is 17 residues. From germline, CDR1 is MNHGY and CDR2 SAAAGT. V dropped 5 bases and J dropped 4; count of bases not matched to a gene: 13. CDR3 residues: CASSTGILAGGVYEQYF. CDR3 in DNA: TGTGCCAGCAGTACGGGAATTCTAGCGGGAGGTGTTTACGAGCAGTACTTC.

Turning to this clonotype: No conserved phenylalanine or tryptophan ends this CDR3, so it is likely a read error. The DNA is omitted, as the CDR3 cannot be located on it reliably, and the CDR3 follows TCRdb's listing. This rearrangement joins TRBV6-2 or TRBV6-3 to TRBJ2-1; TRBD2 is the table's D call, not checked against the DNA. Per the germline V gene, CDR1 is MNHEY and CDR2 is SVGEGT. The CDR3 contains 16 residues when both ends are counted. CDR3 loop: CATATRVGNYGYTFGS.

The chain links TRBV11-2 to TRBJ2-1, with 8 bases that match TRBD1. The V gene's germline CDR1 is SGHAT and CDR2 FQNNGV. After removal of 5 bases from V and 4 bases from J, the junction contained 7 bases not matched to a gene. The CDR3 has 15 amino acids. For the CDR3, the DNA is TGTGCCAGCAGCACGAGACAGGGGTTTTACAATGAGCAGTTCTTC. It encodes CASSTRQGFYNEQFF.

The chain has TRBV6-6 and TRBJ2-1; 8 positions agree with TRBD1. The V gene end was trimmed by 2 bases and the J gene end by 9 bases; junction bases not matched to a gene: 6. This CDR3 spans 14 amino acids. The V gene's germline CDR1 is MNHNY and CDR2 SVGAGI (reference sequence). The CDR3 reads CASSYGQGGGEQFF. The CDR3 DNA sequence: TGTGCCAGCAGTTACGGACAGGGCGGCGGTGAGCAGTTCTTC.

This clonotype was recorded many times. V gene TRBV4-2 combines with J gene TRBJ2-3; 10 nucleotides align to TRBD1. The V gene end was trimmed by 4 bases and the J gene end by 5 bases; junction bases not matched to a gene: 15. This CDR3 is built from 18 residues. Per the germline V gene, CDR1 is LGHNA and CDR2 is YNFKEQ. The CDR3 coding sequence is TGTGCCAGCAGCCTTCGACAGGGGGCGCTTTCTGGGCAAGATACGCAGTATTTT. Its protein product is CASSLRQGALSGQDTQYF.